A selection of T cell receptor beta chains follows, all from one sample in a study of blood T cells in healthy people across ages. One entry per CDR3 protein, called by TCRdb with MiXCR from the 5' RACE reads. The repertoire includes about 670,000 distinct CDR3 sequences, 40% to 45% of them detected once, and around 32% sits in the top ten. The sequenced material came from blood. The receptors come from a man aged 80 or over in good health. The CDR3 runs from the conserved cysteine through the conserved F or W.

>TRBV20-1|TRBJ2-3
CSARGPGSSTDTQYF
>TRBV9|TRBJ1-2
CASSVRRDGGFYGGYTF
>TRBV5-1|TRBJ2-4
CASSTGTGGAWGNIQYF
>TRBV29-1|TRBJ2-2
CSVVYPSGSSTKRYTGELFF
>TRBV20-1|TRBJ1-1
CSAGDRGGATTEAFF
>TRBV4-1|TRBJ2-5
CASSRQTGSGETQYF
>TRBV12-3/TRBV12-4|TRBJ2-7
CASSFTDATYEQYF
>TRBV20-1|TRBJ2-7
CSAARRGGSYEQYF
>TRBV28|TRBJ2-1
CASSSPPGQGSYNEQFF
>TRBV6-1|TRBJ2-6
CASMGTTGANVLTF
>TRBV7-8|TRBJ1-5
CASSPTVRRGLYQPQHF
>TRBV15|TRBJ1-2
CATREGSPNYGYTF
>TRBV6-6|TRBJ1-2
CASRPGQGVSGYTF
>TRBV28|TRBJ2-7
CASSLLGGTGNYEQYF
>TRBV28|NA
CASTSGRRETQYF
>TRBV12-5|TRBJ2-3
CASSKDRATDTRYF
>TRBV7-2|TRBJ2-5
CASSLSELTQYF
>TRBV12-3/TRBV12-4|TRBJ2-2
CASMKAGGDTGELFF
>TRBV9|TRBJ2-1
CASSVAGRRSYNEQFF
>TRBV7-8|TRBJ2-5
CASSRGSEETQYF
>TRBV5-1|TRBJ2-5
CASTFGQIQETQYF
>TRBV4-3|TRBJ2-6
CASSQRTGGANVLTF
>TRBV20-1|TRBJ2-3
CSALAGRTDTQYF
>TRBV15|TRBJ2-1
CATSTIAGGNHEQFF
>TRBV14|TRBJ2-1
CASSRGRLVEQFF
>TRBV7-9|TRBJ2-5
CASSPRTEPQETQYF
>TRBV14|TRBJ1-5
CASSQENKGQFRICHQPQHF
>TRBV20-1|TRBJ1-6
CSARPPSGDPLHF
>TRBV3-1|TRBJ2-3
CASSQDQLAGGTDTQYF
>TRBV12-3/TRBV12-4|TRBJ2-2
CASSVGSNTGELFF
>TRBV29-1|TRBJ2-3
CSAGTSSTDTQYF
>TRBV6-1|TRBJ2-7
CASSVSDRGGYEQYF
>TRBV20-1|TRBJ2-3
CSARDLAATDTQYF
>TRBV7-8|TRBJ2-1
CASSFFPKTGTDNEQFF
>TRBV6-6|TRBJ1-1
CASSGTGQVNTEAFF
>TRBV7-2|TRBJ2-5
CASSLNTETQYF
>TRBV11-3|TRBJ2-2
CASSPSSGVRTGELFF
>TRBV14|TRBJ2-5
CASSRRQGGPQETQYF
>TRBV28|TRBJ2-7
CASSKGQGFGEQYF
>TRBV20-1|TRBJ2-2
CSAILSLGYSGELFF
>TRBV6-2/TRBV6-3|TRBJ2-1
CASRPTYNEQFF
>TRBV6-2/TRBV6-3|TRBJ1-1
CASSPMGTQNTEAFF
>TRBV3-1|TRBJ2-6
CASSRGQPSSGANVLTF
>TRBV28|TRBJ1-1
CASSAGTGGLGTEAFF
>TRBV7-2|NA
CASSPKVRTMRETQYF
>TRBV11-2|NA
CASSSTRRWETQYF
>TRBV18|TRBJ2-5
CASSAQGMQETQYF
>TRBV4-2|TRBJ2-3
CASSPGTTRPDTQYF
>TRBV29-1|TRBJ2-7
CSVTQGGASYEQYF
>TRBV10-3|TRBJ2-1
CAISTRTSGSGEHNEQFF
>TRBV27|TRBJ2-7
CASSLSRVSYEQYF
>TRBV6-6|TRBJ2-5
CASIHGSLIGETQDF
>TRBV11-2|TRBJ2-5
CASSSPVGVEMETQYF
>TRBV3-1|TRBJ2-1
CASSRLSRGDTYYNEQFF
>TRBV28|TRBJ2-5
CASSSHTSMGETQYF
>TRBV20-1|TRBJ2-1
CSAREATDSGEQFF